This TCR beta chain is from a study of T cell responses to AZD1222 COVID-19 vaccine. Findings of the study overall: Vaccine-associated CD4 TCRs ranged over spike, dominating at 160-218 and 743-854. No day 14 peak samples; only post-peak repertoires were characterized.

The germline V gene encodes CDR1 GTSNPN and CDR2 SVGIG (reference sequence). The length of the CDR3 is 13 residues. The V gene lost 6 bases and the J gene lost 5 bases, with 14 bases spanning the gap. The assay was immunoSEQ multiplex PCR, and TCRdb's table has in-frame clones only and misses some. The top ten hold 26% of the sample, which has some 200,000 clones, 88% seen once. A remark on this clone: Its antigen remains unknown.

The TCR comes from an adult who received the AZD1222 COVID-19 vaccine. The specimen comprised peripheral blood, sampled 28 days after the second AZD1222 dose. The rearrangement joins TRBV30 to TRBJ2-1; D is uncertain. In DNA form, the CDR3 reads TGTGCCTGCCAGGCGCATCGGAACAATGAGCAGTTCTTC. Its translation: CACQAHRNNEQFF.